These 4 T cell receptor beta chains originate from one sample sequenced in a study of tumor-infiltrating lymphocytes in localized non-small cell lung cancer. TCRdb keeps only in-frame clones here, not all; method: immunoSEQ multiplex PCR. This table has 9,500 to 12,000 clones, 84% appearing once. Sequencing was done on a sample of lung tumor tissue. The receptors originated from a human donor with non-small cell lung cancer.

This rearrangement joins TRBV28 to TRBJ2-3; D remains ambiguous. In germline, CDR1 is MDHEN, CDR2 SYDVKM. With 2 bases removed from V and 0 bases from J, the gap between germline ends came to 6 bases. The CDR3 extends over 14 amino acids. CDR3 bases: TGTGCCAGCAGTTTAAAGGTAAGCACAGATACGCAGTATTTT. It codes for CASSLKVSTDTQYF.

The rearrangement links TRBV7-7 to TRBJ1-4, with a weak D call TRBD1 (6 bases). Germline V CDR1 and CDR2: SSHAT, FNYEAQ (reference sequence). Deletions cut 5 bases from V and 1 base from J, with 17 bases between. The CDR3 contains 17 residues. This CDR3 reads CASSPNSYRVTNEKLFF. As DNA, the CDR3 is TGTGCCAGCAGCCCCAATTCGTACAGGGTAACTAATGAAAAACTGTTTTTT.

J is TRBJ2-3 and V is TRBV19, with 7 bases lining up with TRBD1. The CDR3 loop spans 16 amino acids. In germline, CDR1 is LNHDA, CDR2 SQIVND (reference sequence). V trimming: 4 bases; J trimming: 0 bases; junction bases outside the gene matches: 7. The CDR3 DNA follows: TGTGCCAGTAGTACGGACAGGAAGACTAGCACAGATACGCAGTATTTT. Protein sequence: CASSTDRKTSTDTQYF.

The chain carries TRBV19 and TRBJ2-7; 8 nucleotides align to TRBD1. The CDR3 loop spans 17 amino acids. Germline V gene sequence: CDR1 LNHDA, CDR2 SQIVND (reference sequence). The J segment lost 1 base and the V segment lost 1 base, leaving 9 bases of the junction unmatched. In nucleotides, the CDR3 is TGTGCCAGTAGTATAGGTTCCTCCGGGACAGGTTCCTACGAGCAGTACTTC. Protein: CASSIGSSGTGSYEQYF.